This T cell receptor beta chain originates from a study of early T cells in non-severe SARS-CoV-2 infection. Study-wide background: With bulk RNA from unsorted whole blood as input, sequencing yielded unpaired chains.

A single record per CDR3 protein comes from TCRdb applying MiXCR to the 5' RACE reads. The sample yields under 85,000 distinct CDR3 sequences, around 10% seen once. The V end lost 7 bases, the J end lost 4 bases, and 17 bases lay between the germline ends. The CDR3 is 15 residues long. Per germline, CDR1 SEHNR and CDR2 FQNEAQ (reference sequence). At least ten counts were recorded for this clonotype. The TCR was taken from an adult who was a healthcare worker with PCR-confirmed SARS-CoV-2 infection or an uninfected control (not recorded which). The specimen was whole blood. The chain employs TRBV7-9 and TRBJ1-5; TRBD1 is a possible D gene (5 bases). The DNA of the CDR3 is TGTGCCAGCAACCAAGCGGGGCAGCAGAATCAGCCCCAGCATTTT. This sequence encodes CASNQAGQQNQPQHF.